Listed below are T cell receptor beta chains from one sample, sequenced in a study of blood T cell repertoires in COVID-19. TCRdb's copy holds only in-frame clones and misses some; the assay was immunoSEQ multiplex PCR. The sample yields 75,000 or so clones, roughly 89% seen once. The sequencing sample was made of peripheral blood. All receptors come from a man between 45 and 60 years old with acute or convalescent COVID-19. The CDR3 runs from the conserved cysteine through the conserved F or W. D genes are given only for firm matches. Where a row states a size, it is once, few, many or the class of an expanded clone; other rows omit it.

j_call,d_call,clone_size,v_call,cdr3_nt,cdr3_aa
TRBJ2-2,NA,NA,TRBV10-3,TGTGCCATCAGTGGGGACTCCGGGAACACCGGGGAGCTGTTTTTT,CAISGDSGNTGELFF
TRBJ1-4,NA,NA,TRBV19,TGTGCCAGTAGTATTAGTTCAACTAATGAAAAACTGTTTTTT,CASSISSTNEKLFF
TRBJ1-1,TRBD1,NA,TRBV5-1,TGCGCCAGCAGCCCGCGGAGGGACAGGGGGCTAGGAGGGGAAGCTTTCTTT,CASSPRRDRGLGGEAFF
TRBJ2-3,NA,NA,TRBV7-2,TGTGCCAGCGGTACCGCCCGGGTCGATACGCAGTATTTT,CASGTARVDTQYF
TRBJ2-7,NA,NA,TRBV6-2/TRBV6-3,TGTGCCAGCAGTTACTCGGGGGCCAGGGACTACGAGCAGTACTTC,CASSYSGARDYEQYF
TRBJ1-1,TRBD1,NA,TRBV19,TGTGCCAGTAGTGCGACAGGGGGGAACACTGAAGCTTTCTTT,CASSATGGNTEAFF
TRBJ2-7,TRBD1,NA,TRBV28,TGTGCCAGCACTCCGGGACAGGGTGCCTACGAGCAGTACTTC,CASTPGQGAYEQYF
TRBJ1-4,TRBD1,NA,TRBV13,TGTGCCAGCAGCTCGGGACAGGGTAGTGAAAAACTGTTTTTT,CASSSGQGSEKLFF
TRBJ2-7,TRBD1,NA,TRBV2,TGTGCCAGCAGCGGTGGACAGGGGATGGCCTACGAGCAGTACTTC,CASSGGQGMAYEQYF
TRBJ1-4,TRBD1,NA,TRBV19,TGTGCCAGTAGTACCCGGGACAGTAATGAAAAACTGTTTTTT,CASSTRDSNEKLFF
TRBJ1-1,TRBD1,NA,TRBV7-6,TGTGCCAGCAGGAACAGGGGATCCCCCCTCACTGAAGCTTTCTTT,CASRNRGSPLTEAFF
TRBJ1-6,NA,NA,TRBV11-3,TGTGCCAGCAGCTTAGACAGGGTTTCACCCCTCCACTTT,CASSLDRVSPLHF
TRBJ1-6,NA,NA,TRBV18,TGTGCCAGCTCACCAAGTCCGGGGGATTCACCCCTCCACTTT,CASSPSPGDSPLHF
TRBJ2-5,NA,NA,TRBV4-2,TGTGCCAGCAGCCAGGAGAGCCGAGAGACCCAGTACTTC,CASSQESRETQYF
TRBJ2-4,NA,NA,TRBV30,TGTGCCTGGAGTTACGGCGGAGCCAAAAACATTCAGTACTTC,CAWSYGGAKNIQYF
TRBJ1-1,NA,NA,TRBV3-1/TRBV3-2,TGTGCCAGCAGCCAAGCAAGGGGAAACACTGAAGCTTTCTTT,CASSQARGNTEAFF
TRBJ1-4,NA,NA,TRBV6-6,TGTGCCAGCAACCCCCCCATGGAGGCTTATGAAAAACTGTTTTTT,CASNPPMEAYEKLFF
TRBJ2-5,TRBD1,NA,TRBV19,TGTGCCAGTAGACAGGGGTTCGAAGAGACCCAGTACTTC,CASRQGFEETQYF
TRBJ2-7,TRBD2,NA,TRBV6-5,TGTGCCAGCAGTCCGTCTAGCGGGGAGCAGTACTTC,CASSPSSGEQYF
TRBJ1-1,NA,NA,TRBV20-1,TGCAGTGCTAGTAGGGAGGTGACTGAAGCTTTCTTT,CSASREVTEAFF
TRBJ1-1,NA,NA,TRBV7-3,TGTGCCAGCAGCTTAAAGGGACAACAGAACACTGAAGCTTTCTTT,CASSLKGQQNTEAFF
TRBJ1-1,NA,NA,TRBV21-1,TGTGCCAGCAGCCCTTACCAGGGAGGCACTGAAGCTTTCTTT,CASSPYQGGTEAFF
TRBJ1-2,NA,NA,TRBV4-3,TGCGCCAGCAGCCAAGATCGGAGTAACTATGGCTACACCTTC,CASSQDRSNYGYTF
TRBJ1-1,NA,NA,TRBV5-1,TGCGCCAGCAGCTTCCCGGGACAAATGAACACTGAAGCTTTCTTT,CASSFPGQMNTEAFF
TRBJ2-1,TRBD2,NA,TRBV30,TGTGCCTTTAAGAGGGACTACCACAATGAGCAGTTCTTC,CAFKRDYHNEQFF
TRBJ1-2,NA,once,TRBV19,TGTGCCAGTACCTCCCCCAATGACAGAGAATATGGCTACACCTTC,CASTSPNDREYGYTF
TRBJ1-1,TRBD1,few,TRBV29-1,TGCAGCGTTGGGGGGATTCCGGGACAGGGGATCGCTGAAGCTTTCTTT,CSVGGIPGQGIAEAFF
TRBJ1-4,NA,NA,TRBV19,TGTGCCAGTAGTATGGGGTGGGGGCGTCAAGGTGAAAAACTGTTTTTT,CASSMGWGRQGEKLFF
TRBJ1-5,NA,NA,TRBV5-6,TGTGCCAGCAGCTTGGTGGGGGGTCAGCCCCAGCATTTT,CASSLVGGQPQHF
TRBJ2-2,TRBD1,NA,TRBV19,TGTGCCAGTAAGGAGACAGGGGTCGGGGAGCTGTTTTTT,CASKETGVGELFF
TRBJ2-6,TRBD2,NA,TRBV9,TGTGCCAGCACGTCTCTAGCGGTCAATACGCCTTCTGGGGCCAACGTCCTGACTTTC,CASTSLAVNTPSGANVLTF